These T cell receptor beta chains were read from a single sample in a study of T cell changes during pregnancy in multiple sclerosis. This table comes from immunoSEQ multiplex PCR, and its TCRdb copy is limited to in-frame clones, with some not included. The table has 35,000 to 50,000 clones, 88% seen once. Specimen: CD4+ T cells from peripheral blood mononuclear cells, collected in the second trimester of pregnancy. The receptors come from a female donor with multiple sclerosis, enrolled in a pregnancy study. CDR3s include the opening cysteine and the closing phenylalanine or tryptophan. The D gene is left open where the match is weak. A row's size may be missing; if present it is once, few, many or a size class.

j_call d_call v_call clone_size cdr3_length cdr3_aa cdr3_nt
TRBJ2-5 - TRBV28 - 15 CASSAQTGYEETQYF TGTGCCAGCAGTGCTCAAACAGGGTACGAAGAGACCCAGTACTTC
TRBJ2-3 TRBD2 TRBV5-4 - 14 CASSQGLAGATQYF TGTGCCAGCAGCCAAGGACTAGCGGGGGCTACGCAGTATTTT
TRBJ2-3 - TRBV9 - 17 CASSVDGLRGSTDTQYF TGTGCCAGCAGCGTAGATGGTTTACGGGGAAGCACAGATACGCAGTATTTT
TRBJ1-1 TRBD1 TRBV7-9 few 16 CASSSQGQGENTEAFF TGTGCCAGCAGCTCCCAAGGACAGGGAGAGAACACTGAAGCTTTCTTT
TRBJ2-2 - TRBV7-2 - 13 CASSLDGGTMLFF TGTGCCAGCAGCTTAGATGGCGGAACTATGCTGTTTTTT
TRBJ1-2 - TRBV19 - 15 CASSITGQLFYGYTF TGTGCCAGTAGTATTACAGGACAACTATTCTATGGCTACACCTTC
TRBJ2-1 - TRBV11-2 - 17 CASSLQPPSSPGNEQFF TGTGCCAGCAGCTTACAACCCCCTAGTTCCCCGGGGAATGAGCAGTTCTTC
TRBJ2-7 TRBD2 TRBV13 - 19 CASSKVGLAGAVLNREQYF TGTGCCAGCAGCAAAGTGGGGCTAGCGGGAGCCGTCCTCAACCGCGAGCAGTACTTC
TRBJ2-1 - TRBV13 - 12 CASSRVDNEQFF TGTGCCAGCAGCCGAGTCGACAATGAGCAGTTCTTC
TRBJ2-7 - TRBV6-5 - 15 CASSYRGTSSYEQYF TGTGCCAGCAGTTATCGAGGGACAAGCTCCTACGAGCAGTACTTC
TRBJ2-7 TRBD2 TRBV19 - 14 CASSGLAGVSEQYF TGTGCCAGTTCCGGACTAGCGGGAGTGAGCGAGCAGTACTTC
TRBJ1-1 - TRBV11-2 - 14 CASRRGTVNTEAFF TGTGCATCCCGACGGGGGACGGTGAACACTGAAGCTTTCTTT
TRBJ2-3 - TRBV19 - 15 CASSLSTGLTDTQYF TGTGCCAGTAGTTTGAGCACCGGACTCACAGATACGCAGTATTTT
TRBJ2-5 TRBD1 TRBV14 - 16 CASSQQGQGPSETQYF TGTGCCAGCAGCCAACAAGGACAGGGCCCCTCAGAGACCCAGTACTTC
TRBJ1-2 - TRBV25-1 - 15 CASSEYGAANYGYTF TGTGCCAGCAGTGAATATGGGGCAGCTAACTATGGCTACACCTTC
TRBJ2-5 TRBD1 TRBV7-8 once 15 CASSSGTGGPETQYF TGTGCCAGCAGCTCCGGGACAGGGGGCCCTGAGACCCAGTACTTC
TRBJ2-5 - TRBV5-4 - 13 CASTPKGQETQYF TGTGCCAGCACCCCCAAGGGGCAAGAGACCCAGTACTTC